Described below is a single TCR beta chain sequence and its context. Its antigen is not known. These data originate in a study of T-cell reconstitution after alpha-beta-depleted transplantation in children. Whole-study findings and limits: T-cell numbers and diversity one year post-transplant derived largely from freshly generated T cells. The study reportedly traced alpha-beta T cells about two months after transplant to several hundred expanded graft clones.

Unique molecular identifiers featured in how the TCRbeta library was prepared. TCRdb recomputed calls from the PCR reads with MiXCR, one row per CDR3 protein. This sample has around 190,000 distinct CDR3 sequences, with around 7% found just once. V shed 3 bases and J 5 bases; nucleotides not matched to a gene: 4. Germline V gene lookup returns CDR1 MDHEN and CDR2 SYDVKM. The CDR3 runs to 14 residues. The TCR was taken from a boy aged 2 to 9 with acute lymphoblastic leukemia, due to receive a stem cell transplant. The sample here was PBMCs, taken before TCRalphabeta/CD19-depleted stem cell transplant. The chain joins TRBV28 to TRBJ1-5; 7 bases match TRBD1. CDR3 bases: TGTGCCAGCAGTTTCCAGGGGGTTCATCAGCCCCAGCATTTT. Protein: CASSFQGVHQPQHF.